This T cell receptor beta chain is from a study of post-analysis software for immune sequencing data (dated by TCRdb to between 2014 and 2016). About the full investigation: Relapsing-remitting, secondary progressive and progressive-relapsing multiple sclerosis were recorded as disease courses, and subtype annotation was lacking for some patients. A subset of samples was prepared in parallel using single-end sample barcoding, then pooled and co-amplified after Illumina adapter ligation. Patient repertoires were compared against roughly 11 previously published healthy control repertoires from donors aged about 6 to 26 years. General study outcomes and caveats: Multiple sclerosis patients had significantly lower normalized Chao1 diversity than controls, a result that suggests substantial peripheral T-cell clonal expansion. Patients showed significantly higher frequencies than controls for roughly five TRBV segments, among them TRBV5-6, TRBV5-1 and TRBV20-1. Strong co-clustering of samples prepared in the same batch was shown by direct clustering with F measure, prompting a batch-effect correction. The multiple sclerosis patient group was slightly younger than the control group.

Libraries were prepared through PCR. The sequencing machine was an Illumina HiSeq 2500. To reduce PCR and sequencing biases, unique molecular identifiers were built into the TCR beta cDNA libraries. Roughly 500,000 cDNA molecules were obtained for every 1 to 10 million input T cells, so each molecule roughly corresponded to one T cell. The patient libraries were prepared and sequenced with the same protocol used for the earlier healthy control dataset. Samples belonging to the same batch were prepared together, multiplexed and sequenced on a shared HiSeq lane. Per the original workflow: MIGEC handled the raw barcoded reads, throwing out single-read molecular identifier groups before consensus assembly and CDR3 extraction. Clonotype tables were post-analysed with VDJtools, and diversity was normalized by down-sampling all datasets to the smallest sample size. Repertoire overlap clustering matched CDR3 amino acid but not nucleotide sequences to correct batch-related cross-sample contamination. TCRdb redid the processing of the public reads, applying fastp at Q25 and MiXCR, and retained in-frame beta chains. All rows with the same CDR3 protein become a single entry with the most common DNA and genes. These V and J calls originate from TCRdb's pipeline instead of the authors' own analysis. The table for this sample lists about 820,000 distinct CDR3 sequences; around 53% of them were counted only once. Clones ranked in the top ten supply roughly 4.4% of the sample.

To demonstrate the VDJtools post-analysis software, the study profiled TCR beta repertoires from the peripheral blood of about 13 young patients with multiple sclerosis. The patients with multiple sclerosis were children and adolescents between 6 and 15 years of age. From cysteine to phenylalanine, the CDR3 is 17 amino acids long. Of the read, only the CDR3 DNA is kept; its 51 bases are in frame from base 1. The germline V gene gives CDR1 as MNHNS and CDR2 as SASEGT. Trimming accounts for 6 bases at V and 0 bases at J, while the number of junction bases matched to no gene is 13. This clonotype showed up just a few times. Its antigen is currently not known. Nothing much larger sits one base from this clone, and base qualities are not available.

This TCR derives from a girl aged 5-17 years with multiple sclerosis. Sequenced: blood. The chain is made from TRBV6-1 and TRBJ1-2, and 7 bases in between align with TRBD1. Here is the DNA: TGTGCCAGCAGCTCACCTGGGGACAGATCTCCTAACTATGGCTACACCTTC. It specifies CASSSPGDRSPNYGYTF.